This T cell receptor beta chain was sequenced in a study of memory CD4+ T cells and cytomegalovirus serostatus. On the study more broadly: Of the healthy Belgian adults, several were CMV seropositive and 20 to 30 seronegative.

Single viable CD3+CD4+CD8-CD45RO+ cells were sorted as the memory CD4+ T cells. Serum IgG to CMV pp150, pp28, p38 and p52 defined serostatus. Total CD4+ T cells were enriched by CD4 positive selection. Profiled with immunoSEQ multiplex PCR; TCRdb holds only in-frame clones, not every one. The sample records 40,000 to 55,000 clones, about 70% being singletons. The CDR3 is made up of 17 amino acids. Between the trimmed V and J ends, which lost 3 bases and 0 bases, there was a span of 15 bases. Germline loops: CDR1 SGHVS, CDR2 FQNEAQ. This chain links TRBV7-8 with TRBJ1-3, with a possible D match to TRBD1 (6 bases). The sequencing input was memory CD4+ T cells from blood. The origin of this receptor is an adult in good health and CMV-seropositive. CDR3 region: CASSLRTESYSGNTIYF. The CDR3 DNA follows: TGTGCCAGCAGCTTGAGGACAGAGTCCTACTCTGGAAACACCATATATTTT.